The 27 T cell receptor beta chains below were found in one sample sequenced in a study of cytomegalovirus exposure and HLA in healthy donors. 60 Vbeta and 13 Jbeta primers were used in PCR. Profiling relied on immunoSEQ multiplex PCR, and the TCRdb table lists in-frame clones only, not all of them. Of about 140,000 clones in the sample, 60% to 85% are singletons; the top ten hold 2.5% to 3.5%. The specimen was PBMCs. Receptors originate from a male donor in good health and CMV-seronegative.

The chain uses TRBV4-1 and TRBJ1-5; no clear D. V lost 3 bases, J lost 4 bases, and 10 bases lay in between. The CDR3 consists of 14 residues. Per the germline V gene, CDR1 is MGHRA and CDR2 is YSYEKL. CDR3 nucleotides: TGCGCCAGCAGCCACCGGGAAATTAATCAGCCCCAGCATTTT. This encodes CASSHREINQPQHF.

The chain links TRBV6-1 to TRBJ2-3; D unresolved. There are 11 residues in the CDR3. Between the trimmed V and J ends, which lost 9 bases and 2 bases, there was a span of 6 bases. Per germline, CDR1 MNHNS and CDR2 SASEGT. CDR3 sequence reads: CASTNTDTQYF. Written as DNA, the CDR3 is TGTGCCAGTACAAACACAGATACGCAGTATTTT.

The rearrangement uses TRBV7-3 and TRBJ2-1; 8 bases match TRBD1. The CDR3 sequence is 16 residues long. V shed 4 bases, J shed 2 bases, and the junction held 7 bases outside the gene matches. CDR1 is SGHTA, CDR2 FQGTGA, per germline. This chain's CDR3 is CASSSIPGGTYNEQFF. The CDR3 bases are TGTGCCAGCAGCTCAATACCAGGGGGCACCTACAATGAGCAGTTCTTC.

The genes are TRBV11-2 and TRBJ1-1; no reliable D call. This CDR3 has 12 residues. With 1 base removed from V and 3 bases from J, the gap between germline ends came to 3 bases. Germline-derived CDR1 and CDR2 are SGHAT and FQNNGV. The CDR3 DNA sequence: TGTGCCAGCAGCTTAGCGTACACTGAAGCTTTCTTT. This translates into CASSLAYTEAFF.

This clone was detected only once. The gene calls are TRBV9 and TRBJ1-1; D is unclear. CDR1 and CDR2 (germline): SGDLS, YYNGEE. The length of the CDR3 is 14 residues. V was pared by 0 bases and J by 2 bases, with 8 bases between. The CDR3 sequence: CASSVGPGNTEAFF. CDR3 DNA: TGTGCCAGCAGCGTAGGTCCAGGTAACACTGAAGCTTTCTTT.

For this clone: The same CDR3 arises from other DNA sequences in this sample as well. The CDR3 bases are TGCGCCAGCAGCCTTTACGAGCAGTACTTC. Its protein product is CASSLYEQYF. This chain joins TRBV5-1 and TRBJ2-7; D ambiguous. V was pared by 4 bases and J by 4 bases, with 3 bases between. CDR1 and CDR2 from the germline V gene are SGHRS and YFSETQ. This CDR3 has 10 amino acids.

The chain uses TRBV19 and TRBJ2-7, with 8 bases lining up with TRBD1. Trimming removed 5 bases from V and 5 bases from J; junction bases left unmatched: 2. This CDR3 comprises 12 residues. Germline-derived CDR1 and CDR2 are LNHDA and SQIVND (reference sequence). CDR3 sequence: CASSAQGDEQYF. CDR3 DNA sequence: TGTGCCAGTAGTGCACAGGGGGACGAGCAGTACTTC.

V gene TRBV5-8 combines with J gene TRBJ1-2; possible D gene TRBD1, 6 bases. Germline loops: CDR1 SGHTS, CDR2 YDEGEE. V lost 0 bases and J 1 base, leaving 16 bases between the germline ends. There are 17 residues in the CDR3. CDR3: CASSLEVLPGVNYGYTF. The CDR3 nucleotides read TGTGCCAGCAGCTTGGAAGTATTGCCAGGGGTTAACTATGGCTACACCTTC.

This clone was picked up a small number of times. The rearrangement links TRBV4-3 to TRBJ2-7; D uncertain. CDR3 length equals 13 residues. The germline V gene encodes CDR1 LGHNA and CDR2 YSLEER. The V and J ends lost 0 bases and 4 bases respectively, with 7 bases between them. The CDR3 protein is CASSQDADYEQYF. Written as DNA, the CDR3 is TGCGCCAGCAGCCAAGATGCAGATTACGAGCAGTACTTC.

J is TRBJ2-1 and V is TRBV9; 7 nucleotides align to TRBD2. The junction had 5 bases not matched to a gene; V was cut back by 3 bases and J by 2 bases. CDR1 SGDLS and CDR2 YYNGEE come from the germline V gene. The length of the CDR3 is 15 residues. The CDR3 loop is CASSAPSGPYNEQFF. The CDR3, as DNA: TGTGCCAGCAGCGCCCCTAGCGGCCCCTACAATGAGCAGTTCTTC.

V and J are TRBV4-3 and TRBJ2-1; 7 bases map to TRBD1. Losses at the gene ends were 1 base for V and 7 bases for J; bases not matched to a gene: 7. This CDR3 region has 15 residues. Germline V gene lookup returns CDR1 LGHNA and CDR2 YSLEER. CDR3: CASSQVQGMRNEQFF. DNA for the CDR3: TGCGCCAGCAGCCAAGTACAGGGGATGAGGAATGAGCAGTTCTTC.

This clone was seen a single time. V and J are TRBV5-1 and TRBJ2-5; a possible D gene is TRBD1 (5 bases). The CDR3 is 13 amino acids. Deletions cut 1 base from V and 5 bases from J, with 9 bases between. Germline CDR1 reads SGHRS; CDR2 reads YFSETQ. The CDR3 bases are TGCGCCAGCAGCTTGCCAGGGAAGGAGACCCAGTACTTC. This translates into CASSLPGKETQYF.

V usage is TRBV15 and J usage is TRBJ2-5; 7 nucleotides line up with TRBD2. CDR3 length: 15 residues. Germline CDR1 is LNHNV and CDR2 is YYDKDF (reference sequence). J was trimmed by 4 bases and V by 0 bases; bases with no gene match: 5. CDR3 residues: CATSREGGEGETQYF. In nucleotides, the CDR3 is TGTGCCACCAGCAGAGAGGGAGGGGAAGGAGAGACCCAGTACTTC.

CDR3: CASSRRGEGYTDTQYF. CDR3 nucleotide sequence: TGTGCCAGCAGCCGCCGAGGGGAGGGGTACACAGATACGCAGTATTTT. V usage is TRBV4-2 and J usage is TRBJ2-3, with 7 bases aligning to TRBD2. Germline V gene data show CDR1 as LGHNA and CDR2 as YNFKEQ. This CDR3 is built from 16 residues. Germline trimming cut 4 bases from V and 2 bases from J; bases unmatched to any gene: 9.

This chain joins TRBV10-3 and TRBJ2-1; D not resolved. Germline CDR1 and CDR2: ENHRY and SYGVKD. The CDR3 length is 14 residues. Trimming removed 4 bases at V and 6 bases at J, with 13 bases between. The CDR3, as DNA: TGTGCCATCAGTGGTTTCGACCTAGTCAATGAGCAGTTCTTC. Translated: CAISGFDLVNEQFF.

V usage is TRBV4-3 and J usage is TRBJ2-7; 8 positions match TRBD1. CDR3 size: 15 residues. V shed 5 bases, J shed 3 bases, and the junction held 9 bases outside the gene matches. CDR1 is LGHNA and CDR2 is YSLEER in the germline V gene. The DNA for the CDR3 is TGCGCCAGCAGCTCCGGACAGGACAGGGACTACGAGCAGTACTTC. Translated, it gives CASSSGQDRDYEQYF.

CDR3 bases: TGTGCCAGCAGTGACCTCACTAGCGGGGGTGCCTACTTCTACAATGAGCAGTTCTTC. This sequence encodes CASSDLTSGGAYFYNEQFF. This chain links TRBV6-1 with TRBJ2-1; 11 bases fit TRBD2. This CDR3 is 19 amino acids long. Losses at the gene ends were 3 bases for V and 3 bases for J; bases not matched to a gene: 13. Germline assignment: CDR1 MNHNS and CDR2 SASEGT.

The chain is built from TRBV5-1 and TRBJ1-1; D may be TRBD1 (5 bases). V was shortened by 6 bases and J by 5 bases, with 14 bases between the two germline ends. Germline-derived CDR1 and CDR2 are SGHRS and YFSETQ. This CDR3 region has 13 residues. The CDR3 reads CASKRMGGTEAFF. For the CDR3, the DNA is TGCGCCAGCAAGCGGATGGGGGGGACTGAAGCTTTCTTT.

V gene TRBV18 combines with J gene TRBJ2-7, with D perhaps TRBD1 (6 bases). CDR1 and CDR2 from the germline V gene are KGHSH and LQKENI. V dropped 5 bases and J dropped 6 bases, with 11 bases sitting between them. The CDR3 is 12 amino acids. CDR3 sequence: CASSGTGREQYF. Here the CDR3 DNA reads TGTGCCAGCTCAGGCACAGGGCGCGAGCAGTACTTC.

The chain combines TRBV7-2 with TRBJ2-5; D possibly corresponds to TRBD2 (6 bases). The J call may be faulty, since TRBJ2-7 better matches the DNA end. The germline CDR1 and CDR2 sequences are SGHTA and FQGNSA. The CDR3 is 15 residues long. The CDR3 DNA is TGTGCCAGCAGCTTGATAGCGGAGAGCTCCTACGAGCAGTACTTC. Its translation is CASSLIAESSYEQYF.

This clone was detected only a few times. Here the CDR3 reads CASSFPPVTGTEAFF. Written as DNA, the CDR3 is TGTGCCAGCAGCTTCCCCCCCGTGACAGGCACTGAAGCTTTCTTT. The J gene is TRBJ1-1, the V gene TRBV7-3; weak D call: TRBD1 (6 bases). The V gene lost 3 bases and the J gene lost 4 bases, with 15 bases spanning the gap. The CDR3 has 15 residues. Germline V gives CDR1 SGHTA, CDR2 FQGTGA. The whole variable domain, remainder taken from reference TRBV7-3 and TRBJ1-1, is GAGVSQTPSNKVTEKGKYVELRCDPISGHTALYWYRQSLGQGPEFLIYFQGTGAADDSGLPNDRFFAVRPEGSVSTLKIQRTERGDSAVYLCASSFPPVTGTEAFFGQGTRLTVV.

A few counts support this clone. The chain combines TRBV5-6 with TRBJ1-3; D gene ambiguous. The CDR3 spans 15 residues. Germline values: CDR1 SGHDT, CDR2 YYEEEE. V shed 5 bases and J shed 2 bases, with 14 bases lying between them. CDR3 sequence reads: CASSLGGIPGNTIYF. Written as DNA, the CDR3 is TGTGCCAGCAGTCTGGGAGGGATTCCTGGAAACACCATATATTTT.

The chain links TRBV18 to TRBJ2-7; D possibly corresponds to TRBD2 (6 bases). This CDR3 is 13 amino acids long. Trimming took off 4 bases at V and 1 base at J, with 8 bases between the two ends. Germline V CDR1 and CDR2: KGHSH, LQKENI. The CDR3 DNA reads TGTGCCAGCTCACTGGGGGGTTCCTACGAGCAGTACTTC. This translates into CASSLGGSYEQYF.

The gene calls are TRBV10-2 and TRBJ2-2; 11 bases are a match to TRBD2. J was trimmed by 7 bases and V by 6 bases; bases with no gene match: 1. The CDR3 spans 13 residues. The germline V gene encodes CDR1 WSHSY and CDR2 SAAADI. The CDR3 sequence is CASRTSGSGELFF. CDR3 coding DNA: TGCGCCAGCAGAACTAGCGGGAGCGGGGAGCTGTTTTTT.

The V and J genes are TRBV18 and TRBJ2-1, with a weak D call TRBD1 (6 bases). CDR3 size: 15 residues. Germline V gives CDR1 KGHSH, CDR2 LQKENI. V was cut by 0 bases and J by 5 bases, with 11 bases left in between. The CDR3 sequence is CASSPPRGQNNEQFF. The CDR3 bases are TGTGCCAGCTCACCACCGCGTGGACAGAACAATGAGCAGTTCTTC.

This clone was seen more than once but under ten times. Here the CDR3 DNA reads TGTGCCAGTAGTCCCGGGGAACGGAGGGAAAAACTGTTTTTT. As protein: CASSPGERREKLFF. The J gene is TRBJ1-4, the V gene TRBV19, with D hard to call. CDR1 LNHDA and CDR2 SQIVND come from the germline V gene (reference sequence). Trimming pared 5 bases from V and 8 bases from J, leaving 15 bases between. This CDR3 contains 14 residues.

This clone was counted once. The CDR3 DNA reads as TGTGCCAGCAGCGGATACAGGAACACCGGGGAGCTGTTTTTT. This translates into CASSGYRNTGELFF. The chain links TRBV7-3 to TRBJ2-2; no clear D. Between the trimmed V and J ends, which lost 5 bases and 1 base, there was a span of 8 bases. Germline assignment: CDR1 SGHTA and CDR2 FQGTGA. The length of the CDR3 is 14 residues.